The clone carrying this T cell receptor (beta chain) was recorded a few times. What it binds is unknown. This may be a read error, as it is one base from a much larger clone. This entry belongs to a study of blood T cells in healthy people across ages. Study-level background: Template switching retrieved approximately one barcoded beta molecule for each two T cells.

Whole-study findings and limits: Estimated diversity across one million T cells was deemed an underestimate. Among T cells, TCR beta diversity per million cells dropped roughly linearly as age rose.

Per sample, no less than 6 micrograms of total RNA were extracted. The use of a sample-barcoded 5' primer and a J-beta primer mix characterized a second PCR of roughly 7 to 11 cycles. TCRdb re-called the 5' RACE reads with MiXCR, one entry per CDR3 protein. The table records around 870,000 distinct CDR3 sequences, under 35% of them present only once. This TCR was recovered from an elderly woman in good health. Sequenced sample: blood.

The CDR3 DNA sequence: TGTGCCAGCAGCTTAGTTTCGGGGTTGCGAGACATTCAGTACTTC. Translating gives CASSLVSGLRDIQYF. The chain joins TRBV7-9 to TRBJ2-4; perhaps TRBD2 as D (5 bases). CDR1 and CDR2 from the germline V gene are SEHNR and FQNEAQ (reference sequence). Trimming cost V 1 base and J 8 bases, with 15 bases left between them. The CDR3 consists of 15 residues.